Listed here are 18 T cell receptor beta chains from one sample, sequenced in a study of tumor and adjacent non-tumor tissue in lung cancer. Three rounds of nested PCR, following a modified ARM-PCR protocol, produced the TCRbeta library. TCRdb analysed the multiplex PCR reads with MiXCR anew, one entry per CDR3 protein. The sample gives roughly 82,000 distinct CDR3 sequences, around three quarters of which show up once; less than 25% is in the top ten. RNA was extracted from bulk tissue without any cell sorting. More than 3 cm separated this lung sample from the edge of the tumor. Sequences were obtained from distant non-tumor lung tissue. These receptors all come from a woman between 50 and 59 years old with non-small cell lung cancer.

On this clonotype: At one boundary the junction diverges from the germline segment, which might be a read error. The chain employs TRBV12-5 and TRBJ2-1, with D tentatively TRBD1 (6 bases). This CDR3 comprises 15 residues. CDR1 and CDR2 (germline): LGHNT, FRNRAP. CDR3 in amino acids: CASGPGIRGGNEQFF. CDR3 in DNA: TGTGCTAGTGGTCCGGGAATCAGGGGTGGGAATGAACAGTTCTTC.

Comments on this clonotype: At one of its ends the junction is not consistent with the germline gene, which may arise from a read error. V and J are TRBV24-1 and TRBJ1-2, with 10 bases that match TRBD1. Germline CDR1 reads KGHDR; CDR2 reads SFDVKD. This CDR3 spans 14 amino acids. CDR3 in DNA: TGTGCCACCAGTGAGTCGGGACAGGGGCATGGCCACACCTTC. It is translated as CATSESGQGHGHTF.

The chain couples TRBV10-1 to TRBJ2-7; perhaps TRBD1 as D (6 bases). The ends were cut back, 3 bases at V and 10 bases at J, with 19 bases in the middle. The CDR3 has 14 residues. Germline V gene data show CDR1 as WNHNN and CDR2 as SYGVQD (reference sequence). CDR3 sequence reads: CASSERGGVSEQYF. The DNA for the CDR3 is TGCGCCAGCAGTGAACGAGGGGGAGTAAGTGAACAGTACTTC.

To note about this clonotype: The junction differs from germline at one of its ends, possibly a read error. CDR3 loop: CACRTAYDTSTDTQYF. For the CDR3, the DNA is TGTGCCTGCAGGACTGCTTACGACACTAGCACAGATACGCAGTATTTT. The rearrangement uses TRBV6-1 and TRBJ2-3, with a possible D match to TRBD2 (5 bases). Germline CDR1 is MNHNS and CDR2 is SASEGT. The CDR3 runs to 16 residues.

Written as DNA, the CDR3 is TGTGCTAGTGGTTTGATGGGACAGGGTGTCCATGAGCAGTTCTTC. It translates to CASGLMGQGVHEQFF. This sequence joins TRBV12-5 and TRBJ2-1; 9 bases map to TRBD1. The V and J ends lost 2 bases and 8 bases, in that order; junction bases with no gene match: 7. The V gene's germline CDR1 is LGHNT and CDR2 FRNRAP. The CDR3 length is 15 residues.

A remark on this clonotype: The CDR3 does not close with the conserved phenylalanine or tryptophan, likely indicating a read error. The J gene is TRBJ2-7, the V gene TRBV11-3, with unresolved D. In germline, CDR1 is SGHNT, CDR2 YENEEA. The CDR3 loop spans 15 amino acids. The CDR3 sequence: CANSPLEGVGCEQYL. Here the CDR3 DNA reads TGCGCCAACAGCCCCCTTGAAGGAGTGGGGTGCGAGCAGTACTTA.

Of note for this clonotype: The final CDR3 position lacks the conserved phenylalanine or tryptophan, pointing to a likely read error. The chain employs TRBV11-2 and TRBJ2-7; 7 nucleotides align to TRBD1. Germline CDR1 SGHAT, CDR2 FQNNGV. The CDR3 is 14 amino acids. Losses at the gene ends were 10 bases for V and 3 bases for J; bases not matched to a gene: 12. The CDR3 is CANSLVRDSYEQYC. The CDR3, as DNA: TGTGCCAACAGTTTAGTTAGGGACAGCTACGAGCAGTACTGC.

As for this clonotype: One end of the junction fails to match germline, which may point to a read error. The V gene is TRBV6-5, the J gene TRBJ2-5; the D gene is possibly TRBD1 (5 bases). Germline V gives CDR1 MNHEY, CDR2 SVGAGI. The CDR3 consists of 14 residues. CDR3 sequence reads: CAGSVKDIQETQYF. The CDR3 bases are TGTGCCGGCAGTGTCAAGGACATCCAGGAGACCCAGTACTTC.

On this clonotype itself: A clone one base away is much larger, so this may be a read error. The chain uses TRBV7-9 and TRBJ2-7, with 8 nucleotides matching TRBD2. The CDR3 spans 16 residues. The germline V gene encodes CDR1 SEHNR and CDR2 FQNEAQ (reference sequence). Written as DNA, the CDR3 is TGTGCCAGCAGCCACCTTGGGGGACTAGTCTCCTACGAGCAGTCCTTC. It translates to CASSHLGGLVSYEQSF.

This clonotype has more than one count but fewer than ten. The rearrangement links TRBV15 to TRBJ2-1; 8 nucleotides align to TRBD1. Trimming at V came to 8 bases and at J to 0 bases, leaving 9 bases not matched to a gene. CDR1 and CDR2 from the germline V gene are LNHNV and YYDKDF (reference sequence). The CDR3 extends over 16 amino acids. CDR3 sequence reads: CATESQGGPSYNEQFF. For the CDR3, the DNA is TGTGCCACCGAGTCACAGGGGGGTCCCTCCTACAATGAGCAGTTCTTC.

With regard to this clonotype: One junction end does not reproduce the germline sequence, and a read error may be involved. V usage is TRBV11-2 and J usage is TRBJ2-3, with no clear D. This CDR3 has 15 residues. Germline-derived CDR1 and CDR2 are SGHAT and FQNNGV. Written as DNA, the CDR3 is TGTGCCAGCAGCTTAGGACCCCTAGGAGACCATACGCAGTTTTTT. Translating it yields CASSLGPLGDHTQFF.

The V and J genes are TRBV20-1 and TRBJ2-1; possible D gene TRBD2, 6 bases. V was pared by 1 base and J by 6 bases, with 10 bases between. CDR3 size: 13 residues. CDR1 is DFQATT and CDR2 is SNEGSKA in the germline V gene (reference sequence). CDR3: CSARAGEANEQFF. The CDR3 DNA reads TGCAGTGCTAGAGCGGGAGAAGCCAATGAGCAGTTCTTC.

This clonotype was picked up a small number of times. V and J are TRBV6-1 and TRBJ1-6, with D maybe TRBD1 (5 bases). CDR1 and CDR2 from the germline V gene are MNHNS and SASEGT. V was trimmed by 11 bases and J by 7 bases, leaving 15 bases between them. The CDR3 runs 13 residues. DNA of the CDR3: TGTGCCGACGGCCAGGGTGAGAATTCACCCCTCCACTTT. Translating it yields CADGQGENSPLHF.

This clonotype was counted at least ten times. The CDR3, as DNA: TGTGCCAGCAGTCGATTTACCGGGACAGGGACCGGGGAGCTGTTTTTT. Protein sequence: CASSRFTGTGTGELFF. The rearrangement joins TRBV6-5 to TRBJ2-2, with 9 bases matching TRBD1. Germline CDR1 reads MNHEY; CDR2 reads SVGAGI. The CDR3 length is 16 residues. V was clipped by 5 bases and J by 5 bases; unmatched bases: 9.

This chain links TRBV4-2 with TRBJ2-2; D is uncertain. V lost 1 base and J 1 base, leaving 4 bases between the germline ends. Germline CDR1 LGHNA, CDR2 YNFKEQ. CDR3 length: 14 amino acids. CDR3 in amino acids: CASSQGQNTGELFF. The CDR3 coding sequence is TGTGCCAGCAGCCAAGGCCAGAACACCGGGGAGCTGTTTTTT.

V and J are TRBV5-1 and TRBJ2-7; tentatively, D is TRBD1 or TRBD2 (5 bases each). Per germline, CDR1 SGHRS and CDR2 YFSETQ. CDR3 length: 15 amino acids. In nucleotides, the CDR3 is TGCGTCAGTAGCGAATCAGGGAGATGGATATACGAGCAGTACTTC. It is translated as CVSSESGRWIYEQYF.

Note on this clonotype: The junction does not match germline at one end; this may be a read error. This chain joins TRBV5-4 and TRBJ2-3; 8 nucleotides match TRBD2. This CDR3 has 15 amino acids. Per the germline V gene, CDR1 is SGHNT and CDR2 is YYREEE (reference sequence). CDR3 DNA: TGTGCCAACAGCCAATTGGGACTAGACGGAGATACGCAGTATTTT. It translates to CANSQLGLDGDTQYF.

The chain carries TRBV19 and TRBJ2-7, with D perhaps matching TRBD2 (6 bases). The V and J ends lost 2 bases and 5 bases respectively, with 10 bases between them. The germline V gene has CDR1 LNHDA and CDR2 SQIVND (reference sequence). The CDR3 is 13 residues long. CDR3 loop: CASSINRGNEQYF. The CDR3 nucleotides are TGTGCCAGTAGTATAAATCGGGGGAACGAGCAGTACTTC.